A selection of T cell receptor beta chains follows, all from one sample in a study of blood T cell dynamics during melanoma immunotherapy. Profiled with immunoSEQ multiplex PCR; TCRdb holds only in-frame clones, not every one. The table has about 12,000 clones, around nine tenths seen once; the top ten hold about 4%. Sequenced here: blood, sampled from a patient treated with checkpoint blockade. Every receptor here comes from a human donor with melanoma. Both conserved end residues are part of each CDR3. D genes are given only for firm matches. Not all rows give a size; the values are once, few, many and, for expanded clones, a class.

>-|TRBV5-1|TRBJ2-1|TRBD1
TGCGCCAGCAGCTCAGGGACAGGGATCAATGAGCAGTTCTTC
CASSSGTGINEQFF
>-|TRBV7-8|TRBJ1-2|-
TGTGCCAGCAGCTTTCAGGGGTGGTCTAGTGGCTACACCTTC
CASSFQGWSSGYTF
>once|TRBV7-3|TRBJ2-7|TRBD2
TGTGCCAGCAGCTCACTAGCGGCTAGTAGTGGCGAGCAGTACTTC
CASSSLAASSGEQYF
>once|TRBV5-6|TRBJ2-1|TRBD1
TGTGCCAGCAGCTTGGGGACAGGGGGACGTGAGCAGTTCTTC
CASSLGTGGREQFF
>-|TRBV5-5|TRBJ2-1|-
TGTGCCAGCAGCCCGAGGGACGGAGCCTACAATGAGCAGTTCTTC
CASSPRDGAYNEQFF
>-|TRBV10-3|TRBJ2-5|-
TGTGCCATCAGTGATAGGGAGACCCAGTACTTC
CAISDRETQYF
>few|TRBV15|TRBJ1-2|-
TGTGCCACCAGCAGAGTCCGTGGGTCGGGCGACTACACCTTC
CATSRVRGSGDYTF
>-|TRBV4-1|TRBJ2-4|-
TGCGCCAGCAGCCAAGACCCCCCGGGGCCGTTAGCCAAAAACATTCAGTACTTC
CASSQDPPGPLAKNIQYF
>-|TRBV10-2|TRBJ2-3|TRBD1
TGCGCCAGCAGGGCTCAGGGGGCGAGGTCGCGGTTCACAGATACGCAGTATTTT
CASRAQGARSRFTDTQYF
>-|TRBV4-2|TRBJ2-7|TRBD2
TGTGCCAGCAGCCAAGATAAGAGGACTAGCGGGAGCAACGAGCAGTACTTC
CASSQDKRTSGSNEQYF
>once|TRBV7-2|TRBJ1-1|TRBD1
TGTGCCAGCAGCCTCCGACCGACAGGGGGCTCGAGTGAAGCTTTCTTT
CASSLRPTGGSSEAFF
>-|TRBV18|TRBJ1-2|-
TGTGCCAGCTCACCACAATCGGGGAACCGCTATGGCTACACCTTC
CASSPQSGNRYGYTF
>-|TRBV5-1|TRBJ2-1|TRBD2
TGCGCCAGCAGCTGGACTAGCAACAATGAGCAGTTCTTC
CASSWTSNNEQFF
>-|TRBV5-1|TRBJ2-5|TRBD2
TGCGCCAGCAGCCCTGGGTCTAGCGGGAGTGAGACCCAGTACTTC
CASSPGSSGSETQYF